The 28 T cell receptor beta chains reported below all come from one sample, sequenced in a study of T cell repertoires in cytomegalovirus infection. Their specific antigens are unknown. TCRdb passed the reads through MiXCR, listing each CDR3 protein once. Of approximately 990,000 distinct CDR3 sequences in the sample, roughly 30% were seen once. Sequences were derived from cultured CD8+ T cells from PBMCs, sampled from culture after CMV antigen stimulation. The source of these receptors is a human donor in good health (CMV status not recorded). Some clones in this sample may be carry-over from other donors' samples.

The V call is TRBV4-3, the J call TRBJ1-3; D not resolved. The V gene lost 0 bases and the J gene lost 5 bases, with 14 bases spanning the gap. The CDR3 runs 16 residues. Germline V gene lookup returns CDR1 LGHNA and CDR2 YSLEER. In DNA form, the CDR3 reads TGCGCCAGCAGCCAAGATACGGCAGGCGGAAGAAACACCATATATTTT. This codes for CASSQDTAGGRNTIYF.

This clonotype was detected only a few times. The rearrangement joins TRBV6-2 or TRBV6-3 to TRBJ1-1; 9 bases line up with TRBD1. V shed 5 bases, J shed 5 bases, and the junction held 6 bases outside the gene matches. This CDR3 comprises 14 residues. Germline CDR1 MNHEY, CDR2 SVGEGT. As DNA, the CDR3 is TGTGCCAGCAGTCGGACAGGGGTGAGGACTGAAGCTTTCTTT. This translates into CASSRTGVRTEAFF.

In this sample, this clonotype turned up a few times. The chain uses TRBV6-1 and TRBJ2-1; D unresolved. In germline, CDR1 is MNHNS, CDR2 SASEGT. Trimming removed 6 bases from V and 8 bases from J, with 11 bases in between. The CDR3 consists of 12 residues. CDR3 sequence (DNA): TGTGCCAGCAGGCCCCATAGGGATGAGCAGTTCTTC. Translated: CASRPHRDEQFF.

This clonotype was counted a few times. The chain joins TRBV7-6 to TRBJ1-2, with TRBD1 identical over 7 bases. The germline gives CDR1 SGHVS, CDR2 FNYEAQ. There are 13 residues in the CDR3. V gave up 0 bases and J gave up 9 bases; unmatched junction bases: 4. Here the CDR3 reads CASSLATGFSYTF. CDR3 sequence (DNA): TGTGCCAGCAGCTTAGCGACAGGGTTTAGCTACACCTTC.

This clonotype was seen a few times. This rearrangement joins TRBV2 to TRBJ1-1; maybe TRBD1 (5 bases). The CDR3 is made up of 12 amino acids. Germline V gives CDR1 SNHLY, CDR2 FYNNEI. Between the trimmed V and J ends, which lost 10 bases and 7 bases, there was a span of 16 bases. This CDR3 is CAISEGVYEAFF. The DNA for the CDR3 is TGTGCCATCTCCGAAGGGGTTTATGAAGCTTTCTTT.

V is TRBV19 and J is TRBJ2-7; 10 bases fit TRBD1. Germline trimming cut 9 bases from V and 4 bases from J; bases unmatched to any gene: 9. This CDR3 has 14 amino acids. Germline CDR1 and CDR2: LNHDA and SQIVND (reference sequence). The CDR3 reads CASQTRTGGYEQYF. CDR3 in DNA: TGTGCCAGCCAGACTCGGACAGGGGGTTACGAGCAGTACTTC. Full variable domain (outside the CDR3, taken from reference TRBV19 and TRBJ2-7): DGGITQSPKYLFRKEGQNVTLSCEQNLNHDAMYWYRQDPGQGLRLIYYSQIVNDFQKGDIAEGYSVSREKKESFPLTVTSAQKNPTAFYLCASQTRTGGYEQYFGPGTRLTVT.

This chain uses TRBV7-4 with TRBJ1-6; D perhaps matches TRBD1 (5 bases). This CDR3 is 15 amino acids long. The V and J ends lost 5 bases and 6 bases respectively, with 14 bases between them. The germline gives CDR1 SGHVT, CDR2 SQSDAQ. CDR3 sequence: CASSPTATLNSPLHF. CDR3 nucleotides: TGTGCCAGCAGCCCGACAGCAACTCTTAATTCACCCCTCCACTTT.

This clonotype was observed many times. The chain couples TRBV7-2 to TRBJ2-5, with 8 positions matching TRBD2. Germline V lookup: CDR1 SGHTA, CDR2 FQGNSA. V dropped 1 base and J dropped 2; count of bases not matched to a gene: 6. This CDR3 contains 16 residues. The CDR3 region is CASSLVLSGTQETQYF. In nucleotides, the CDR3 is TGTGCCAGCAGCTTAGTCCTTAGCGGGACTCAAGAGACCCAGTACTTC.

This clonotype appeared a few times. The chain has TRBV7-9 and TRBJ1-2; a weak D match, TRBD1 (5 bases). Germline CDR1 is SEHNR and CDR2 is FQNEAQ (reference sequence). This CDR3 spans 15 amino acids. The ends were cut back, 0 bases at V and 6 bases at J, with 14 bases in the middle. The CDR3 DNA reads as TGTGCCAGCAGCTTAGCGCCGGGGGAAGGGGATGGCTACACCTTC. This encodes CASSLAPGEGDGYTF.

This clonotype was found once. The chain uses TRBV27 and TRBJ2-6; D gene uncertain. V dropped 5 bases and J dropped 2 bases, with 13 bases sitting between them. The CDR3 covers 16 residues. Germline lookup yields CDR1 MNHEY and CDR2 SMNVEV (reference sequence). The CDR3 bases are TGTGCCAGCAGTCCTGTACCTCCGGCTGGGGCCAACGTCCTGACTTTC. As protein: CASSPVPPAGANVLTF.

This rearrangement joins TRBV2 to TRBJ1-3, with a tentative D call TRBD1 (6 bases). CDR1 SNHLY and CDR2 FYNNEI come from the germline V gene. There are 14 residues in the CDR3. V gave up 11 bases and J gave up 0 bases, with 14 bases separating them. The CDR3 sequence: CAAWGLNSGNTIYF. DNA for the CDR3: TGTGCCGCATGGGGGCTGAACTCTGGAAACACCATATATTTT.

The rearrangement links TRBV19 to TRBJ2-3; no reliable D call. The CDR3 covers 15 residues. V was clipped by 5 bases and J by 2 bases, with 14 bases between them. Germline assignment: CDR1 LNHDA and CDR2 SQIVND (reference sequence). The CDR3: CASSPATTSTDTQYF. The CDR3 nucleotides read TGTGCCAGTAGTCCAGCGACAACTTCCACAGATACGCAGTATTTT.

The DNA for the CDR3 is TGTGCCAGCAGTCCAACTAGCGGGGGATTTACCGGGGAGCTGTTTTTT. This sequence encodes CASSPTSGGFTGELFF. This chain connects TRBV6-5 to TRBJ2-2; 11 bases are a match to TRBD2. Germline CDR1 reads MNHEY; CDR2 reads SVGAGI. The CDR3 spans 16 residues. Trimming took 5 bases from V and 5 from J; bases not matched to a gene: 7.

There are a few counts of this clonotype. The chain uses TRBV27 and TRBJ1-6, with D possibly TRBD1 on 5 matching bases. The germline V gene encodes CDR1 MNHEY and CDR2 SMNVEV (reference sequence). V was clipped by 4 bases and J by 5 bases, with 9 bases between them. The CDR3 has 14 residues. CDR3 nucleotide sequence: TGTGCCAGCAGTTCGCGGGGCAATAATTCACCCCTCCACTTT. Translated, it gives CASSSRGNNSPLHF.

The V and J genes are TRBV2 and TRBJ1-4; D uncertain. The V gene's germline CDR1 is SNHLY and CDR2 FYNNEI. The CDR3 has 15 amino acids. Trimming removed 2 bases from V and 4 bases from J, with 11 bases in between. Here the CDR3 DNA reads TGTGCCAGCAGTGAATGGGCAGACCTTAATGAAAAACTGTTTTTT. As protein: CASSEWADLNEKLFF.

This clonotype was counted at least ten times. The V gene is TRBV12-3 or TRBV12-4, the J gene TRBJ2-5; weak D call: TRBD1 (6 bases). V gave up 6 bases and J gave up 2 bases, with 10 bases separating them. There are 13 residues in the CDR3. The chain's CDR3 is CASSSDSQETQYF. CDR3 sequence (DNA): TGTGCCAGCAGCTCGGACAGTCAAGAGACCCAGTACTTC.

About this clonotype: An end of the junction does not agree with germline; a read error may underlie this. The chain joins TRBV7-4 to TRBJ2-6; the match to TRBD2 covers 8 bases. The CDR3 extends over 19 amino acids. Germline-derived CDR1 and CDR2 are SGHVT and SQSDAQ. This chain's CDR3 is CASSLAGLDWADGADVLTF. CDR3 sequence (DNA): TGTGCCAGCAGCTTAGCGGGACTAGACTGGGCGGATGGGGCCGACGTCCTGACTTTC. The full variable domain, in which reference TRBV7-4 and TRBJ2-6 provide the parts outside the CDR3, is GAGVSQSPRYKVAKRGRDVALRCDSISGHVTLYWYRQTLGQGSEVLTYSQSDAQRDKSGRPSGRFSAERPERSVSTLKIQRTEQGDSAVYLCASSLAGLDWADGADVLTFGAGSRLTVL.

This clonotype was detected a few times. J is TRBJ1-1 and V is TRBV6-6; D gene unclear. V dropped 5 bases and J dropped 0 bases, with 13 bases sitting between them. This CDR3 is 15 amino acids long. Germline CDR1 MNHNY, CDR2 SVGAGI (reference sequence). The CDR3 DNA reads TGTGCCAGCAGTGGGTTCGGGAGGCTGAACACTGAAGCTTTCTTT. It is translated as CASSGFGRLNTEAFF.

V usage is TRBV29-1 and J usage is TRBJ2-1; no clear D. The CDR3 loop spans 12 amino acids. V was trimmed by 0 bases and J by 6 bases, leaving 6 bases between them. CDR1 is SQVTM and CDR2 is ANQGSEA in the germline V gene. The CDR3 DNA reads as TGCAGCGTTGAAGATATTGCCAATGAGCAGTTCTTC. Translated, it gives CSVEDIANEQFF.

The gene calls are TRBV2 and TRBJ2-3; TRBD1 or TRBD2 may be the D gene (5 bases each). The germline CDR1 and CDR2 sequences are SNHLY and FYNNEI. The CDR3 totals 13 residues. CDR3 in amino acids: CATRDLGTDTQYF. The CDR3 DNA is TGTGCTACCCGGGACCTAGGGACAGATACGCAGTATTTT. The whole variable domain, remainder taken from reference TRBV2 and TRBJ2-3, is EPEVTQTPSHQVTQMGQEVILRCVPISNHLYFYWYRQILGQKVEFLVSFYNNEISEKSEIFDDQFSVERPDGSNFTLKIRSTKLEDSAMYFCATRDLGTDTQYFGPGTRLTVL.

The chain has TRBV2 and TRBJ1-2, with 10 positions matching TRBD1. J was trimmed by 9 bases and V by 2 bases; bases with no gene match: 12. The CDR3 has 16 amino acids. Germline V gene data show CDR1 as SNHLY and CDR2 as FYNNEI. CDR3 region: CASSESPGQGMSSYTF. The CDR3 DNA sequence: TGTGCCAGCAGTGAATCTCCGGGACAGGGGATGAGTAGCTACACCTTC.

This clonotype came up many times. V gene TRBV11-1 combines with J gene TRBJ1-6; D is unresolved. Trimming shortened V by 2 bases and J by 0 bases, and 8 bases separated the two germline ends. The CDR3 extends over 16 amino acids. Germline V gene sequence: CDR1 SGHAT, CDR2 FQDESV (reference sequence). CDR3 DNA: TGTGCCAGCAGCTTATTCGCGGGCTCCTATAATTCACCCCTCCACTTT. Translated: CASSLFAGSYNSPLHF.

This rearrangement joins TRBV28 to TRBJ1-6; D is ambiguous. Per the germline V gene, CDR1 is MDHEN and CDR2 is SYDVKM. The V end was cut by 4 bases, the J end by 9 bases, with 13 bases between. The length of the CDR3 is 14 residues. The CDR3 spells CASSSARSSSPLHF. In DNA form, the CDR3 reads TGTGCCAGCAGTTCCGCGCGGAGCTCTTCACCCCTCCACTTT.

This chain uses TRBV24-1 with TRBJ2-5; D is uncertain. This CDR3 has 13 amino acids. Germline-derived CDR1 and CDR2 are KGHDR and SFDVKD. V lost 4 bases and J 4 bases, leaving 9 bases between the germline ends. CDR3 DNA: TGTGCCACCAGTGACTTTCTATCAGAGACCCAGTACTTC. It encodes CATSDFLSETQYF.

The chain joins TRBV28 to TRBJ1-5; 7 nucleotides agree with TRBD1. The CDR3 loop spans 17 amino acids. Germline CDR1 and CDR2: MDHEN and SYDVKM. V dropped 2 bases and J dropped 4; count of bases not matched to a gene: 11. The CDR3 region has the DNA TGTGCCAGCAGTTTAGGGGACGGCAGGGGGAATAATCAGCCCCAGCATTTT. It codes for CASSLGDGRGNNQPQHF.

This chain links TRBV28 with TRBJ2-7; possibly TRBD2 for D (5 bases). Germline CDR1 is MDHEN and CDR2 is SYDVKM. Trimming left V 5 bases short and J 6 bases short, with 14 bases between. This CDR3 comprises 13 residues. The CDR3, as DNA: TGTGCCAGCAGTCCCGGCGACGGGGTCGAGCAGTACGTC. Its protein product is CASSPGDGVEQYV.

In this sample, this clonotype turned up a few times. The V and J genes are TRBV12-3 or TRBV12-4 and TRBJ1-2; D gene uncertain. V gave up 6 bases and J gave up 7 bases, with 18 bases separating them. This CDR3 comprises 14 residues. CDR3 in DNA: TGTGCCAGCAGACCCCAGGACCCCTGGAGTGGCTACACCTTC. This encodes CASRPQDPWSGYTF.

There are a few counts of this clonotype. The chain uses TRBV2 and TRBJ2-2, with D maybe TRBD1 (6 bases). The germline V and J ends were trimmed by 0 bases and 10 bases, with 12 bases remaining between them. The CDR3 length is 14 residues. Germline V gene lookup returns CDR1 SNHLY and CDR2 FYNNEI. The CDR3 loop is CASSEAGGRKELFF. As DNA, the CDR3 is TGTGCCAGCAGTGAAGCTGGGGGCAGAAAGGAGCTGTTTTTT.